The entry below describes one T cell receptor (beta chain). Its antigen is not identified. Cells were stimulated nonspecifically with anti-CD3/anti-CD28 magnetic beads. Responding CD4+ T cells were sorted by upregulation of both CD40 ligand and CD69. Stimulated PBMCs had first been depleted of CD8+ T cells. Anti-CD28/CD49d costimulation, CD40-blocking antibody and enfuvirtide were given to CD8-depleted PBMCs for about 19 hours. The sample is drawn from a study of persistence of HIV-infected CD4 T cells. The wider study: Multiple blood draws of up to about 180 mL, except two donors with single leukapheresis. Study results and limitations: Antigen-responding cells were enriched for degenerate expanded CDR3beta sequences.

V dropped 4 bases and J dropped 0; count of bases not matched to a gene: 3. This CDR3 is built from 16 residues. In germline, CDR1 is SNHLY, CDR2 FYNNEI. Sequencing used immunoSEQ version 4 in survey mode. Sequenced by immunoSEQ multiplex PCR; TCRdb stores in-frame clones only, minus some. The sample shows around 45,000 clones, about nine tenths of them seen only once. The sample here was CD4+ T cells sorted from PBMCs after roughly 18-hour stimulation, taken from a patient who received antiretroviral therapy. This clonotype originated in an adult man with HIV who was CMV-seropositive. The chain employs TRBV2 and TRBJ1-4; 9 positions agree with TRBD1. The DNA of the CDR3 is TGTGCCAGCAGTGGACAGGGGGGAGCAACTAATGAAAAACTGTTTTTT. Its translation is CASSGQGGATNEKLFF.